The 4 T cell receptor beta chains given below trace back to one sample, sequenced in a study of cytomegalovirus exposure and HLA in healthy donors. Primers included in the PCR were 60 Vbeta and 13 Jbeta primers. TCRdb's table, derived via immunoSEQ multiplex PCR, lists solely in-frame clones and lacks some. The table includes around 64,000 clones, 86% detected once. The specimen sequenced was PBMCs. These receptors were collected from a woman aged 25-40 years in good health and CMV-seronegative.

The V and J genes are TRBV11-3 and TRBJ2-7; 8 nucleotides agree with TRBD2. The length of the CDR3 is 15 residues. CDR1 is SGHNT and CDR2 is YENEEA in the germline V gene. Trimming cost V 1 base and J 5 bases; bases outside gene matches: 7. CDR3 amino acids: CASSLGGRRDHEQYF. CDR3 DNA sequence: TGTGCCAGCAGCTTAGGCGGGAGGAGGGATCACGAGCAGTACTTC.

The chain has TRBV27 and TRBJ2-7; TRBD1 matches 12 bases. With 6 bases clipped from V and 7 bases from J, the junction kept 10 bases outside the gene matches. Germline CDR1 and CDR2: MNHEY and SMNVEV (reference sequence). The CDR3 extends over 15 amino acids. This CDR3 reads CASSPPGQGAREQYF. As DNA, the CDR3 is TGTGCCAGCAGCCCGCCGGGACAGGGGGCAAGGGAGCAGTACTTC.

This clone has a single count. CDR3 bases: TGTGCCAGCAGCCAATCTAGCGGGATAAGCACAGATACGCAGTATTTT. Translated, it gives CASSQSSGISTDTQYF. This chain connects TRBV4-2 to TRBJ2-3, with TRBD2 matching over 9 bases. Germline V gene sequence: CDR1 LGHNA, CDR2 YNFKEQ. J lost 0 bases, V lost 2 bases, and 3 bases had no gene match. The CDR3 has 16 residues.

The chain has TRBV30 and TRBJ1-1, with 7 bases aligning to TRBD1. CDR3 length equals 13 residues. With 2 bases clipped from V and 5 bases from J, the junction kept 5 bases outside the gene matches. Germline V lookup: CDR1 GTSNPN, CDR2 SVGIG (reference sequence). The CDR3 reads CAWSKGARTEAFF. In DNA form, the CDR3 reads TGTGCCTGGAGTAAGGGGGCGAGAACTGAAGCTTTCTTT.